This TCR beta chain originates from a study of T cell responses to AZD1222 COVID-19 vaccine. General study points: There were repertoire samples only from the period after the peak T cell response. In a largely white British group with more females than males, clonal diversity was possibly underestimated. Just a handful of AZD1222 recipients were seropositive at baseline.

Deletions cut 7 bases from V and 3 bases from J, with 4 bases between. Germline values: CDR1 MNHEY, CDR2 SVGAGI. The CDR3 sequence is 11 residues long. Of note for this clone: The antigen remains unidentified.

The protocol was immunoSEQ multiplex PCR, while the TCRdb copy is restricted to in-frame clones and leaves out a portion. This repertoire shows 98,000 or so clones, almost 90% found once; its top ten account for roughly 15%. This specimen consisted of peripheral blood, obtained 28 days after the second AZD1222 dose. This clonotype originated in an adult who received the AZD1222 COVID-19 vaccine. The chain links TRBV6-5 to TRBJ1-3; D unclear. DNA for the CDR3: TGTGCCAGCACCGGTGGAAACACCATATATTTT. Translation gives CASTGGNTIYF.